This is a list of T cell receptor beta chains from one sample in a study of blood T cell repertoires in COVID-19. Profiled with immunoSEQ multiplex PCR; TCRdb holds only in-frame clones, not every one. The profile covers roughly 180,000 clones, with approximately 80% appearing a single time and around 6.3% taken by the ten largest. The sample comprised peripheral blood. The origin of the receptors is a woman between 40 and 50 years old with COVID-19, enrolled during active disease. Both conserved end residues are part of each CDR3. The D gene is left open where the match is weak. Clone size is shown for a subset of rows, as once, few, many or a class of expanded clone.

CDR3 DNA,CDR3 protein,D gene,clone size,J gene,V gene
TGTGCCATCAAGCCAGACAGGGGGCGCACAGATACGCAGTATTTT,CAIKPDRGRTDTQYF,TRBD1,NA,TRBJ2-3,TRBV10-3
TGTGCCAGCAGCTCCGGGACAGGGGGCCGTGGCTACACCTTC,CASSSGTGGRGYTF,TRBD1,NA,TRBJ1-2,TRBV6-4
TGTGCCAGCAGCCTCCGACAGGGGGACTATAATTCACCCCTCCACTTT,CASSLRQGDYNSPLHF,TRBD1,NA,TRBJ1-6,TRBV5-6
TGTGCCAGCTCACCACTCGGGACTAGCGGGAGTGGGGTTACCTACGAGCAGTACTTC,CASSPLGTSGSGVTYEQYF,TRBD2,NA,TRBJ2-7,TRBV18
TGTGCCAGCAGCTTAACCCCTCGTGGGCGGGGGAGAAGCACAGATACGCAGTATTTT,CASSLTPRGRGRSTDTQYF,TRBD2,NA,TRBJ2-3,TRBV7-2
TGTGCCAGCAGTTTGAGCAGGGGTAATCAGCCCCAGCATTTT,CASSLSRGNQPQHF,NA,NA,TRBJ1-5,TRBV27
TGTGCCAGCAGCGCGTATTATAGCAATCAGCCCCAGCATTTT,CASSAYYSNQPQHF,NA,NA,TRBJ1-5,TRBV7-2
TGCGCCAGCCTTCCCCTCGCGGAGACCCAGTACTTC,CASLPLAETQYF,NA,NA,TRBJ2-5,TRBV10-1
TGTGCCAGCAGCCCCCGGGAGCGGAGCACAGATACGCAGTATTTT,CASSPRERSTDTQYF,NA,NA,TRBJ2-3,TRBV9
TGTGCCAGCAGCGATCTAGCGGGAGTGAACATTCAGTACTTC,CASSDLAGVNIQYF,TRBD2,once,TRBJ2-4,TRBV9
TGCGCCAGCAGTCAATCCCTTACAGGGTGGCGTTTCGAGCAGTACTTC,CASSQSLTGWRFEQYF,NA,NA,TRBJ2-7,TRBV23-1
TGTGCCAGCAGCTTAACAGGGCACTATGGCTACACCTTC,CASSLTGHYGYTF,NA,NA,TRBJ1-2,TRBV11-2
TGTGCCAGCAGCTTAGCCCTAGCGGGAGGAGGCTGGGAGCTGTTTTTT,CASSLALAGGGWELFF,TRBD2,NA,TRBJ2-2,TRBV7-8
TGTGCCAGCTCACCACCGCTAGGAGGCAATCAGCCCCAGCATTTT,CASSPPLGGNQPQHF,NA,NA,TRBJ1-5,TRBV18
TGTGCCAGCAGCCGAATCCTGGGGGCTGGGGAAAAACTGTTTTTT,CASSRILGAGEKLFF,NA,NA,TRBJ1-4,TRBV27
TGTGCCAGCAGTGAACTCAGCTACGAGCAGTACTTC,CASSELSYEQYF,NA,NA,TRBJ2-7,TRBV6-1
TGTGCCAGCAGCCCCCGGACACAGAACACCGGGGAGCTGTTTTTT,CASSPRTQNTGELFF,NA,NA,TRBJ2-2,TRBV7-8
TGTGCCAGCAGCCGGCCCGGGACAGGGACACAAGAGACCCAGTACTTC,CASSRPGTGTQETQYF,TRBD1,NA,TRBJ2-5,TRBV5-4
TGCGCCAGCAGCCAAGAGCTGGGGACAGGGTTTCCAAGGCCCCAGCATTTT,CASSQELGTGFPRPQHF,TRBD1,NA,TRBJ1-5,TRBV4-1
TGTGCCAGTAGTATTGGCAGGGTTAGGGATTCACCCCTCCACTTT,CASSIGRVRDSPLHF,NA,NA,TRBJ1-6,TRBV19
TGTGCCAGCAGTTGGATTAGCGGGAGGGCCTCCTACAATGAGCAGTTCTTC,CASSWISGRASYNEQFF,TRBD2,NA,TRBJ2-1,TRBV27
TGTGCCAGTAGACGGTTTCAGGGGCAGCGTGGGGATACGCAGTATTTT,CASRRFQGQRGDTQYF,NA,NA,TRBJ2-3,TRBV19
TGTGCCAGCAGCTTGGATTGGGGAGGCGGTCAGCCCCAGCATTTT,CASSLDWGGGQPQHF,NA,NA,TRBJ1-5,TRBV7-2
TGTGCCAGCAGTTCCGGACAGGGCAGGGCCTACGAGCAGTACTTC,CASSSGQGRAYEQYF,TRBD1,NA,TRBJ2-7,TRBV27
TGCGCCAGCAGCTCCCGGGGAGGGGCCAACGTCCTGACTTTC,CASSSRGGANVLTF,NA,NA,TRBJ2-6,TRBV5-1
TGTGCCAGCACCCAACACAGGCACTTAGCCTACGAGCAGTACTTC,CASTQHRHLAYEQYF,NA,NA,TRBJ2-7,TRBV28
TGTGCCAGCTCACCCTTAAGCAGGGGCGCAGGGAACACTGAAGCTTTCTTT,CASSPLSRGAGNTEAFF,NA,NA,TRBJ1-1,TRBV18
TGTGCCAGCAGCTTTTATCGATCGTCGGGACAGAGTGAAAAACTGTTTTTT,CASSFYRSSGQSEKLFF,TRBD1,NA,TRBJ1-4,TRBV7-9
TGTGCCAGTAGTATTAGGGACACCAATCAGCCCCAGCATTTT,CASSIRDTNQPQHF,NA,NA,TRBJ1-5,TRBV19
TGCGCCAGCAGCTTGGTGGGGGGAGGAACTAATGAAAAACTGTTTTTT,CASSLVGGGTNEKLFF,NA,NA,TRBJ1-4,TRBV5-1
TGTGCCAGCAGCTTAGTATCTGACAGGGGAACCTACGAGCAGTACTTC,CASSLVSDRGTYEQYF,TRBD1,NA,TRBJ2-7,TRBV7-2
TGTGCCAGCAGCTTAGGCCCCAGGGTCGAAGCTTTCTTT,CASSLGPRVEAFF,NA,NA,TRBJ1-1,TRBV7-6
TGCGCCAGCAGCCACGGACAGGGCAATCAGCCCCAGCATTTT,CASSHGQGNQPQHF,TRBD1,NA,TRBJ1-5,TRBV4-1
TGTGCCAGCAGGGGGCTAGGGGATGAGCAGTTCTTC,CASRGLGDEQFF,NA,NA,TRBJ2-1,TRBV4-2
TGTGCCACCAGCAGAGGTGCACAGGTTTTAGGAGAGACCCAGTACTTC,CATSRGAQVLGETQYF,NA,NA,TRBJ2-5,TRBV15
TGTGCCAGCTCTTTGGGAGCGGGAGAAAGTAGTGAGCAGTTCTTC,CASSLGAGESSEQFF,TRBD2,NA,TRBJ2-1,TRBV6-4
TGTGCCAGCTCACCCCCGAACCCGGCTAGCGGGAGGTACGAGCAGTACTTC,CASSPPNPASGRYEQYF,TRBD2,NA,TRBJ2-7,TRBV18
TGTGCCAGCAGCCATACAGGCGGGGGGCAACATTTT,CASSHTGGGQHF,NA,NA,TRBJ1-5,TRBV3-1/TRBV3-2